A single sample is the source of the 2 T cell receptor beta chains below, sequenced in a study of glioma-infiltrating T cells. TCR alpha and beta CDR3 regions were amplified from RNA using iRepertoire nested multiplex PCR. Each CDR3 protein is one row after TCRdb ran MiXCR on the multiplex PCR reads. Among around 390,000 distinct CDR3 sequences listed, about 40% were seen once. Material for sequencing was glioma tissue, nonneoplastic brain tissue, or PBMCs (not recorded which). The source of these receptors is a human donor with low-grade glioma or glioblastoma, undergoing nonglioma brain surgery, or in good health (not recorded which).

Worth noting for this clonotype: This sequence may be a read error, since a much larger clone differs from it by one base. The gene calls are TRBV7-9 and TRBJ1-1; no clear D. The germline CDR1 and CDR2 sequences are SEHNR and FQNEAQ (reference sequence). The CDR3 length is 12 residues. The CDR3 nucleotides are TGTACCAGCAGCCACCAGTCCGATGAAGCTTTCTTT. It translates to CTSSHQSDEAFF.

Details on this clonotype: An end of the junction differs from the germline gene, which may be a read error. V usage is TRBV7-9 and J usage is TRBJ2-7; 7 nucleotides match TRBD2. Germline loops: CDR1 SEHNR, CDR2 FQNEAQ (reference sequence). This CDR3 region has 12 residues. The CDR3 sequence is CVSSWTRNEQYF. Written as DNA, the CDR3 is TGTGTCAGCAGCTGGACTAGGAACGAGCAGTACTTC.